Sequencing of this T cell receptor beta chain was carried out in a study of CD8+ T cells in alopecia areata. Whole-study context: At a dose of 5 to 10 mg twice daily, oral tofacitinib was given to treated patients. The protocol delivered tofacitinib for 6 to 18 months, then withdrew it for 6 months. Study observations and caveats: In scalp and blood during tofacitinib, many expanded lesional clones persisted.

To note about this clone: The antigen is not known.

This CDR3 has 12 amino acids. Germline V gene data show CDR1 as SGHRS and CDR2 as YFSETQ. Deletions cut 4 bases from V and 5 bases from J, with 9 bases between. Sequencing relied on a cDNA template that was reverse transcribed from extracted RNA. Measured with immunoSEQ multiplex PCR; TCRdb has only the in-frame clones, and not every one. The sample contains around 110,000 clones, roughly 50% of which appear only once. The sample's treatment: oral pan-JAK inhibitor, 5-10 mg twice daily. This sample comprised CD8+ T cells sorted from blood, obtained at week 24, from a patient treated with tofacitinib. This rearrangement joins TRBV5-1 to TRBJ1-2, with a tentative D call TRBD1 (5 bases). This clonotype was obtained from a human donor with alopecia areata. CDR3 sequence: CASSPDSYGYTF. CDR3 bases: TGCGCCAGCAGCCCCGACAGTTATGGCTACACCTTC.